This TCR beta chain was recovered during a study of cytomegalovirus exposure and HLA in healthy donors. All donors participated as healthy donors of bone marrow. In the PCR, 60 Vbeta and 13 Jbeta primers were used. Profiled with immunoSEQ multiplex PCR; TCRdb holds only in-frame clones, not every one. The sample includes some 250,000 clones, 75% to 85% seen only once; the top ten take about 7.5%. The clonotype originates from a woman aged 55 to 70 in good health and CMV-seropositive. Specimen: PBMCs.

The CDR3 is CASKPGHPSYEQYF. The CDR3, as DNA: TGTGCCAGCAAACCGGGACACCCCTCCTACGAGCAGTACTTC. V and J are TRBV6-5 and TRBJ2-7, with D possibly being TRBD1 (6 bases). CDR1 is MNHEY, CDR2 SVGAGI, per germline. Trimming took 7 bases from V and 0 from J, leaving 13 bases between them. This CDR3 comprises 14 residues.